What follows are 10 T cell receptor beta chains derived from one specimen sequenced in a study of blood T cell repertoires in COVID-19. Method: immunoSEQ multiplex PCR; TCRdb's copy keeps in-frame clones and lacks some. The table has fewer than 150,000 clones, approximately 85% seen once. Sequencing used peripheral blood. These receptors were taken from a man aged 50 or older with acute or convalescent COVID-19.

The chain combines TRBV15 with TRBJ1-5; TRBD1 agrees at 7 bases. The CDR3 totals 14 residues. Per the germline V gene, CDR1 is LNHNV and CDR2 is YYDKDF (reference sequence). V was pared by 5 bases and J by 4 bases, with 5 bases of the junction left unmatched. CDR3 DNA: TGTGCCACCAGCCCTCACAGGGGAAATCAGCCCCAGCATTTT. Amino acids: CATSPHRGNQPQHF.

The rearrangement links TRBV9 to TRBJ2-5; 10 nucleotides agree with TRBD2. The CDR3 has 15 residues. The junction had 5 bases not matched to a gene; V was cut back by 4 bases and J by 2 bases. The germline gives CDR1 SGDLS, CDR2 YYNGEE. The CDR3: CASSIGTSEQETQYF. The CDR3 bases are TGTGCCAGCAGCATAGGGACTAGCGAACAAGAGACCCAGTACTTC.

The V call is TRBV28, the J call TRBJ1-5; D is perhaps TRBD1 (6 bases). Germline V gene lookup returns CDR1 MDHEN and CDR2 SYDVKM. The V and J ends lost 5 bases and 0 bases respectively, with 26 bases between them. The CDR3 extends over 20 amino acids. As DNA, the CDR3 is TGTGCCAGCAGTCCGCCGGACAGAACAAAGATCCTTTATAGCAATCAGCCCCAGCATTTT. It translates to CASSPPDRTKILYSNQPQHF.

The chain links TRBV6-5 to TRBJ2-7; D is undetermined. This CDR3 is 11 amino acids long. Germline CDR1 and CDR2: MNHEY and SVGAGI. Trimming removed 8 bases at V and 2 bases at J, with 7 bases between. The CDR3 nucleotides are TGTGCCAGCGGCGGTACCTACGAGCAGTACTTC. Encoded protein: CASGGTYEQYF.

DNA of the CDR3: TGTGCCAGCAGCTTAAACAGGGGGAGCTACAATGAGCAGTTCTTC. This codes for CASSLNRGSYNEQFF. This chain uses TRBV7-3 with TRBJ2-1; 8 bases map to TRBD1. The V gene end was trimmed by 1 base and the J gene end by 3 bases; junction bases not matched to a gene: 2. Germline lookup yields CDR1 SGHTA and CDR2 FQGTGA. This CDR3 is 15 amino acids long. Complete variable domain (other parts from reference TRBV7-3 and TRBJ2-1): GAGVSQTPSNKVTEKGKYVELRCDPISGHTALYWYRQSLGQGPEFLIYFQGTGAADDSGLPNDRFFAVRPEGSVSTLKIQRTERGDSAVYLCASSLNRGSYNEQFFGPGTRLTVL.

This clone occurred a few times. This sequence joins TRBV7-9 and TRBJ2-1, with 9 bases identical to TRBD2. CDR3 length: 16 amino acids. V gave up 3 bases and J gave up 2 bases; unmatched junction bases: 5. CDR1 is SEHNR, CDR2 FQNEAQ, per germline (reference sequence). The CDR3: CASSFLGLATYNEQFF. The CDR3 coding sequence is TGTGCCAGCAGCTTTCTCGGACTAGCGACCTACAATGAGCAGTTCTTC.

This clone was observed once. J is TRBJ1-1 and V is TRBV11-2; 7 positions agree with TRBD1. CDR1 and CDR2 (germline): SGHAT, FQNNGV. The CDR3 totals 16 residues. The J segment lost 2 bases and the V segment lost 1 base, leaving 7 bases of the junction unmatched. CDR3 sequence reads: CASSLAGGRANTEAFF. The CDR3 bases are TGTGCCAGCAGCTTAGCAGGGGGACGGGCAAACACTGAAGCTTTCTTT.

Note on this clone: At one end, the junction sequence differs from germline, possibly due to a read error. The chain is built from TRBV7-7 and TRBJ2-2; a possible D gene is TRBD1 (6 bases). The CDR3 loop spans 16 amino acids. Germline CDR1 and CDR2: SSHAT and FNYEAQ (reference sequence). The CDR3: CASSRSGTPRTGELFF. The CDR3 coding sequence is TGTGCTAGCAGTCGTTCCGGGACACCCCGGACCGGGGAGCTGTTTTTT.

The CDR3 nucleotides are TGTGCCAGCAGTCCCCGGACAGGATGGCATGGCTACACCTTC. This encodes CASSPRTGWHGYTF. V gene TRBV28 combines with J gene TRBJ1-2; 7 bases line up with TRBD1. CDR3 length: 14 amino acids. The V gene end was trimmed by 5 bases and the J gene end by 6 bases; junction bases not matched to a gene: 9. Germline V gene data show CDR1 as MDHEN and CDR2 as SYDVKM.

The rearrangement links TRBV24-1 to TRBJ1-5, with a possible D match to TRBD1 (5 bases). Trimming removed 5 bases from V and 5 bases from J, with 15 bases in between. Germline V lookup: CDR1 KGHDR, CDR2 SFDVKD. The length of the CDR3 is 15 residues. CDR3 sequence: CATSGTRVSDQPQHF. The CDR3 nucleotides are TGTGCCACCAGTGGAACCAGGGTGTCAGATCAGCCCCAGCATTTT.